The 27 T cell receptor beta chains presented below share a single source sample, sequenced in a study of T cell responses to AZD1222 COVID-19 vaccine. Measured with immunoSEQ multiplex PCR; TCRdb has only the in-frame clones, and not every one. The sample contains 110,000 to 150,000 clones, more than 90% of which appear only once. The input for sequencing was peripheral blood, taken on day 0 of AZD1222 vaccination. These receptors were obtained from an adult in good health.

This clone has just one count. This chain connects TRBV5-4 to TRBJ2-5; D is unresolved. Germline V gene lookup returns CDR1 SGHNT and CDR2 YYREEE (reference sequence). V was cut by 2 bases and J by 5 bases, with 13 bases left in between. This CDR3 has 14 residues. The CDR3 DNA is TGTGCCAGCAGCTTATTCCAGGTCCTGGAGACCCAGTACTTC. Its translation is CASSLFQVLETQYF.

The CDR3 nucleotides read TGTGCCAGTAGTATAGGGACAGAATACTACGAGCAGTACTTC. Protein product: CASSIGTEYYEQYF. J is TRBJ2-7 and V is TRBV19; D might be TRBD1 (6 bases). This CDR3 comprises 14 residues. Germline CDR1 LNHDA, CDR2 SQIVND (reference sequence). Trimming took 1 base from V and 3 from J, leaving 10 bases between them.

About this clone itself: The same CDR3 is also encoded by other DNA sequences in this sample. The CDR3 DNA reads as TGTGCCAGCTCACCGCGACAGGGCCCCTCCTCTGGAAACACCATATATTTT. Protein: CASSPRQGPSSGNTIYF. This chain links TRBV18 with TRBJ1-3; 7 positions agree with TRBD1. V lost 3 bases and J lost 0; bases outside the gene matches: 8. The CDR3 loop spans 17 amino acids. Germline V gene data show CDR1 as KGHSH and CDR2 as LQKENI.

The chain joins TRBV29-1 to TRBJ2-5; D might be TRBD2 (6 bases). The germline V and J ends were trimmed by 5 bases and 3 bases, with 16 bases remaining between them. Looked up from germline, CDR1 is SQVTM and CDR2 is ANQGSEA. CDR3 length equals 14 residues. The CDR3 loop reads CSVSAGWGKETQYF. CDR3 in DNA: TGCAGCGTTTCCGCGGGGTGGGGAAAAGAGACCCAGTACTTC.

This clone was recorded only once. The chain employs TRBV6-4 and TRBJ2-1; 12 nucleotides match TRBD2. V shed 5 bases and J 2 bases; nucleotides not matched to a gene: 10. The CDR3 consists of 18 residues. Germline V gene data show CDR1 as MRHNA and CDR2 as SNTAGT. The CDR3 DNA sequence: TGTGCCAGCAGTCAACATTTCGGACTAGCGGGAACCTACAATGAGCAGTTCTTC. Encoded protein: CASSQHFGLAGTYNEQFF.

The chain combines TRBV9 with TRBJ2-1; tentative D call: TRBD1 (5 bases). Trimming took off 0 bases at V and 6 bases at J, with 13 bases between the two ends. The CDR3 length is 15 residues. CDR1 is SGDLS, CDR2 YYNGEE, per germline. The CDR3 coding sequence is TGTGCCAGCAGCGTAGGGGGCAGGGCGAGCAATGAGCAGTTCTTC. Residues: CASSVGGRASNEQFF.

The rearrangement uses TRBV12-2 and TRBJ2-5. TRBV12-2 is a pseudogene segment. The CDR3 loop spans 14 amino acids. CDR3 DNA: TGTGCAAGTCGCTTCAGTAGGCTCCAAGAGACCCAGTACTTC. As protein: CASRFSRLQETQYF.

The rearrangement joins TRBV11-3 to TRBJ1-4; D gene ambiguous. The V gene lost 6 bases and the J gene lost 8 bases, with 16 bases spanning the gap. The CDR3 runs 14 residues. Germline CDR1 is SGHNT and CDR2 is YENEEA. In DNA, the CDR3 is TGTGCCAGCAGGACCGGGAGCCGATTCGAAAAACTGTTTTTT. Translating it yields CASRTGSRFEKLFF.

This clone has only one observation. The chain links TRBV29-1 to TRBJ1-1; TRBD1 matches at 9 bases. After removal of 6 bases from V and 6 bases from J, the junction contained 14 bases not matched to a gene. Germline loops: CDR1 SQVTM, CDR2 ANQGSEA. The CDR3 loop spans 15 amino acids. CDR3 DNA: TGCAGCGTGGCCGGGACAGGGTCCCGATTGTCTGAAGCTTTCTTT. Protein product: CSVAGTGSRLSEAFF.

The chain uses TRBV7-8 and TRBJ2-3; D gene uncertain. Deletions cut 3 bases from V and 5 bases from J, with 6 bases between. Germline-derived CDR1 and CDR2 are SGHVS and FQNEAQ. This CDR3 contains 12 residues. In DNA form, the CDR3 reads TGTGCCAGCAGCTTTACCGGAGATACGCAGTATTTT. Protein product: CASSFTGDTQYF. Complete variable domain (other parts from reference TRBV7-8 and TRBJ2-3): GAGVSQSPRYKVAKRGQDVALRCDPISGHVSLFWYQQALGQGPEFLTYFQNEAQLDKSGLPSDRFFAERPEGSVSTLKIQRTQQEDSAVYLCASSFTGDTQYFGPGTRLTVL.

The V and J genes are TRBV2 and TRBJ1-2, with 7 bases matching TRBD1. The V segment lost 3 bases and the J segment 3 bases; nucleotides outside the gene matches: 10. Germline CDR1 reads SNHLY; CDR2 reads FYNNEI. The CDR3 spans 16 residues. The CDR3 loop is CASSDGLRQGHYGYTF. CDR3 DNA: TGTGCCAGCAGTGACGGCCTTCGACAGGGTCACTATGGCTACACCTTC.

This chain connects TRBV5-1 to TRBJ2-3; 7 positions agree with TRBD1. This CDR3 comprises 16 residues. The germline gives CDR1 SGHRS, CDR2 YFSETQ. J gave up 2 bases and V 3 bases, and 9 bases lay outside the gene matches. The CDR3 sequence: CASSWPQGTLTDTQYF. The CDR3 bases are TGCGCCAGCAGCTGGCCACAGGGGACCCTCACAGATACGCAGTATTTT.

The chain links TRBV18 to TRBJ2-7; 7 bases are shared with TRBD2. The germline gives CDR1 KGHSH, CDR2 LQKENI. The J segment lost 4 bases and the V segment lost 3 bases, leaving 6 bases of the junction unmatched. CDR3 length equals 14 residues. The DNA for the CDR3 is TGTGCCAGCTCACCCGCGGGGGATCCGTACGAGCAGTACTTC. Translation: CASSPAGDPYEQYF. Looking up the rest from reference TRBV18 and TRBJ2-7 gives the full variable domain: NAGVMQNPRHLVRRRGQEARLRCSPMKGHSHVYWYRQLPEEGLKFMVYLQKENIIDESGMPKERFSAEFPKEGPSILRIQQVVRGDSAAYFCASSPAGDPYEQYFGPGTRLTVT.

Turning to this clone: Germline and junction disagree at one end, which may indicate a read error. The V and J genes are TRBV10-3 and TRBJ2-1; tentative D call: TRBD1 (5 bases). CDR3 size: 12 residues. CDR1 is ENHRY and CDR2 is SYGVKD in the germline V gene. CDR3: CAISESTARLIF. CDR3 bases: TGTGCCATCAGTGAGTCGACAGCTAGGCTGATCTTC.

The genes are TRBV10-3 and TRBJ2-3; TRBD1 matches 7 bases. Germline CDR1 ENHRY, CDR2 SYGVKD. The trim removed 3 bases at V and 5 bases at J, leaving 5 bases unmatched. This CDR3 has 14 residues. DNA for the CDR3: TGTGCCATCAGTGAAGACAGGGTGGGAGATACGCAGTATTTT. Protein sequence: CAISEDRVGDTQYF.

The J gene is TRBJ2-7, the V gene TRBV7-8; D gene ambiguous. The V end was cut by 5 bases, the J end by 3 bases, with 14 bases between. CDR1 SGHVS and CDR2 FQNEAQ come from the germline V gene. This CDR3 is built from 14 residues. The CDR3 is CASSPRRTVYEQYF. In DNA form, the CDR3 reads TGTGCCAGCAGCCCCCGTAGGACCGTCTACGAGCAGTACTTC. Full variable domain (missing parts from reference TRBV7-8 and TRBJ2-7): GAGVSQSPRYKVAKRGQDVALRCDPISGHVSLFWYQQALGQGPEFLTYFQNEAQLDKSGLPSDRFFAERPEGSVSTLKIQRTQQEDSAVYLCASSPRRTVYEQYFGPGTRLTVT.

V gene TRBV4-1 combines with J gene TRBJ2-1; D is possibly TRBD1 (5 bases). Germline loops: CDR1 MGHRA, CDR2 YSYEKL. There are 13 residues in the CDR3. The V and J ends lost 8 bases and 6 bases respectively, with 14 bases between them. CDR3 sequence (DNA): TGCGCCAGCGCGACAGAAGCCGGCAATGAGCAGTTCTTC. It is translated as CASATEAGNEQFF.

V is TRBV5-5 and J is TRBJ1-5; D is ambiguous. This CDR3 region has 13 residues. The germline CDR1 and CDR2 sequences are SGHKS and YYEKEE (reference sequence). V gave up 3 bases and J gave up 3 bases, with 7 bases separating them. The CDR3 sequence: CASSSSHNQPQHF. The CDR3 nucleotides are TGTGCCAGCAGCTCTAGTCACAATCAGCCCCAGCATTTT.

The chain combines TRBV27 with TRBJ1-4; D uncertain. Looked up from germline, CDR1 is MNHEY and CDR2 is SMNVEV (reference sequence). The CDR3 consists of 13 residues. Trimming removed 6 bases at V and 0 bases at J, with 5 bases between. The CDR3 DNA reads TGTGCCAGCAGGATGACAACTAATGAAAAACTGTTTTTT. Translation gives CASRMTTNEKLFF.

This clone has just a few counts. V gene TRBV19 combines with J gene TRBJ2-2; D gene unclear. The CDR3 sequence is 15 residues long. The germline gives CDR1 LNHDA, CDR2 SQIVND (reference sequence). Trimming cost V 4 bases and J 6 bases, with 15 bases left between them. CDR3 nucleotide sequence: TGTGCCAGTAGTAGGGTGGGCGGAGAGCCCGGGGAGCTGTTTTTT. Translation: CASSRVGGEPGELFF.

This chain uses TRBV28 with TRBJ1-5, with 7 bases fitting TRBD1. Germline lookup yields CDR1 MDHEN and CDR2 SYDVKM. The CDR3 has 14 residues. V gave up 5 bases and J gave up 7 bases; unmatched junction bases: 8. In DNA, the CDR3 is TGTGCCAGCAGTCCAACACAGGGGCAACAGCCCCAGCATTTT. It is translated as CASSPTQGQQPQHF.

The genes are TRBV2 and TRBJ2-1, with D possibly being TRBD2 (5 bases). V lost 4 bases to trimming and J lost 0 bases, with 10 bases between them. Germline CDR1 SNHLY, CDR2 FYNNEI. This CDR3 spans 15 amino acids. CDR3 protein: CASSVYLASYNEQFF. The CDR3 DNA sequence: TGTGCCAGCAGTGTATACCTAGCCTCCTACAATGAGCAGTTCTTC.

The chain recombines TRBV6-6 with TRBJ2-1; no definite D call. Trimming removed 7 bases from V and 8 bases from J, with 15 bases in between. Germline loops: CDR1 MNHNY, CDR2 SVGAGI (reference sequence). The CDR3 is 13 amino acids. The CDR3 is CASTKMLRDEQFF. DNA of the CDR3: TGTGCCAGCACCAAGATGTTAAGGGATGAGCAGTTCTTC.

The V and J genes are TRBV7-3 and TRBJ1-2; no firm D call. The CDR3 is 13 residues long. Per the germline V gene, CDR1 is SGHTA and CDR2 is FQGTGA. The ends were cut back, 5 bases at V and 6 bases at J, with 13 bases in the middle. CDR3 amino acids: CASSQSGSDGYTF. Written as DNA, the CDR3 is TGTGCCAGCAGCCAATCGGGGTCTGATGGCTACACCTTC. The full variable domain, completed using reference TRBV7-3 and TRBJ1-2, is GAGVSQTPSNKVTEKGKYVELRCDPISGHTALYWYRQSLGQGPEFLIYFQGTGAADDSGLPNDRFFAVRPEGSVSTLKIQRTERGDSAVYLCASSQSGSDGYTFGSGTRLTVV.

CDR3 bases: TGTGCCTCGTTCTCTAGCTACCAAGAGACCCAGTACTTC. Its translation is CASFSSYQETQYF. The chain couples TRBV30 to TRBJ2-5, with D perhaps matching TRBD2 (5 bases). Trimming removed 7 bases at V and 0 bases at J, with 12 bases between. The length of the CDR3 is 13 residues. The germline gives CDR1 GTSNPN, CDR2 SVGIG (reference sequence). The full variable domain, its missing parts supplied by reference TRBV30 and TRBJ2-5, is SQTIHQWPATLVQPVGSPLSLECTVEGTSNPNLYWYRQAAGRGLQLLFYSVGIGQISSEVPQNLSASRPQDRQFILSSKKLLLSDSGFYLCASFSSYQETQYFGPGTRLLVL.

The chain combines TRBV18 with TRBJ1-3; no definite D call. Trimming shortened V by 4 bases and J by 1 base, and 8 bases separated the two germline ends. This CDR3 region has 14 residues. Germline V gene sequence: CDR1 KGHSH, CDR2 LQKENI. CDR3 region: CASSRLQSGNTIYF. The CDR3 DNA is TGTGCCAGCTCACGGCTACAGTCTGGAAACACCATATATTTT.

The genes are TRBV10-1 and TRBJ2-1, with 8 bases identical to TRBD1. Germline V CDR1 and CDR2: WNHNN, SYGVQD (reference sequence). The CDR3 consists of 15 residues. With 0 bases clipped from V and 14 bases from J, the junction kept 12 bases outside the gene matches. CDR3 DNA sequence: TGCGCCAGCAGTGAGTCATTTGGGACAGGAGTCACTAAGTTCTTC. This translates into CASSESFGTGVTKFF.